A selection of T cell receptor beta chains follows, all from one sample in a study of CD8 T cells in ankylosing spondylitis. TCRdb passed the 5' RACE reads through MiXCR, listing each CDR3 protein once. The repertoire consists of roughly 230,000 distinct CDR3 sequences, with about 18% occurring once and the leading ten covering less than 35%. The sequencing sample was made of blood, either unsorted or a sorted T cell fraction (not recorded which). Receptors were obtained from a male donor with ankylosing spondylitis or in good health (not recorded which). Both conserved end residues are trimmed from each CDR3. The D gene is left open where the match is weak.

CDR3: SAPEGSGRPNTGELF
V: TRBV20-1
D: TRBD2

CDR3: ASSLVQGAKEQF
V: TRBV7-7
D: TRBD1

CDR3: ASSQDEGLGLAAYNEQF
V: TRBV4-3
D: TRBD2

CDR3: SVVQGSGHSYNEQF
V: TRBV29-1
D: NA

CDR3: ATSRESAGMEREQY
V: TRBV15
D: NA

CDR3: ASSFDLTEAF
V: TRBV12-3/TRBV12-4
D: NA

CDR3: SARDLRGPWEDGST
V: TRBV20-1
D: NA

CDR3: ASSQAVTGSYNEQF
V: TRBV4-1
D: TRBD1

CDR3: ATAQREWDNEQF
V: TRBV27
D: TRBD2

CDR3: SAGTGVVDTEAF
V: TRBV29-1
D: TRBD1

CDR3: ATSDLTTRNRASGEANEQF
V: TRBV24-1
D: TRBD2

CDR3: ASSYYSGGVRETQY
V: TRBV27
D: NA

CDR3: ASRLGGGPSNEQF
V: TRBV6-1
D: TRBD2

CDR3: ASSSQGTGLVAEAF
V: TRBV7-2
D: NA

CDR3: ASSLMASGTQETQY
V: TRBV7-9
D: TRBD2

CDR3: ASSTSGSYEQY
V: TRBV6-6
D: TRBD2

CDR3: ASSPQGLAGGFYEQY
V: TRBV4-1
D: TRBD2

CDR3: ASSQVMTSVSYNEQF
V: TRBV4-3
D: TRBD2

CDR3: ASSPLYGSMGEQY
V: TRBV5-1
D: NA

CDR3: SARETGGQPQH
V: TRBV20-1
D: TRBD1

CDR3: ASSLRLNPGTGVGEQY
V: TRBV11-1
D: TRBD1

CDR3: ASSSNRVNEQF
V: TRBV5-1
D: NA

CDR3: ASSQKRAPGLAGGSSSYEQY
V: TRBV4-1
D: TRBD2

CDR3: ASSWDWTGGYEQY
V: TRBV5-1
D: TRBD1

CDR3: SARELGSAGVRRNEQF
V: TRBV20-1
D: TRBD2

CDR3: ASSYSRQGMQYEQY
V: TRBV6-5
D: TRBD1

CDR3: ASRPFGSGNTIY
V: TRBV6-1
D: NA

CDR3: ASSYSEKNRALF
V: TRBV6-5
D: NA

CDR3: ASTWGNNEQF
V: TRBV6-2/TRBV6-3
D: NA

CDR3: ASSTRTVSGANVLT
V: TRBV6-2/TRBV6-3
D: NA

CDR3: ASSIGAREQF
V: TRBV27
D: NA

CDR3: ASSLEMGGGTDTQY
V: TRBV7-3
D: NA

CDR3: SVGGSTDTQY
V: TRBV29-1
D: TRBD2

CDR3: ASSSELRNEQF
V: TRBV11-2
D: NA

CDR3: ASSPTGGSTEEQF
V: TRBV6-1
D: TRBD2

CDR3: AISGGVVGSLDQPQH
V: TRBV10-3
D: NA

CDR3: ASSQVDPIWGSDTEAF
V: TRBV4-2
D: NA

CDR3: SAIWETLGDTQY
V: TRBV20-1
D: NA

CDR3: ASSFTGSTDTQY
V: TRBV28
D: NA

CDR3: ASSVSLLAALYEQY
V: TRBV9
D: TRBD2

CDR3: SVNGGAESNYGYT
V: TRBV29-1
D: NA

CDR3: ASSPQPRSNQY
V: TRBV5-6
D: NA

CDR3: ASSQDKSASYEQY
V: TRBV4-3
D: NA

CDR3: ASSQDPGYNTEAF
V: TRBV4-1
D: NA

CDR3: ASSHTNTGELF
V: TRBV3-1
D: NA

CDR3: ASSLVRPSVSSYEQY
V: TRBV11-2
D: NA

CDR3: ASSESQGNYNEQF
V: TRBV25-1
D: TRBD1

CDR3: ASSKCSGIPYEQY
V: TRBV21-1
D: NA